A single sample gave rise to the 10 T cell receptor beta chains below, sequenced in a study of cytomegalovirus exposure and HLA in healthy donors (dated 2017 in TCRdb). The library was obtained by the immunoSEQ multiplex PCR assay. A mixture of 60 forward primers for TCR Vbeta segments and 13 reverse primers for TCR Jbeta segments was used in the multiplex PCR. In TCRdb, the immuneACCESS table is reduced to in-frame sequences with V and J assigned. These tables do not hold every clone; where another copy was compared, an unresolved V gene accounts for under half, and the others remain unexplained. The sample table on file contains roughly 150,000 clones. Roughly 1.6% of the sample belongs to the ten largest clones. What was sequenced was PBMCs. The receptors come from a woman between 50 and 59 years old in good health and CMV-seronegative.

J is TRBJ1-2 and V is TRBV6-5; D perhaps matches TRBD1 (5 bases). The CDR3 extends over 15 amino acids. V lost 2 bases and J lost 0, with 10 bases in between. Germline CDR1 reads MNHEY; CDR2 reads SVGAGI. CDR3 DNA sequence: TGTGCCAGCAGTTACCCCGGGGGGACTAACTATGGCTACACCTTC. This codes for CASSYPGGTNYGYTF.

The chain uses TRBV7-4 and TRBJ2-7, with D possibly TRBD1 on 6 matching bases. Deletions cut 5 bases from V and 3 bases from J, with 14 bases between. The length of the CDR3 is 14 residues. Germline CDR1 is SGHVT and CDR2 is SQSDAQ. The DNA for the CDR3 is TGTGCCAGCAGCGCCCGGGACAACTACTACGAGCAGTACTTC. It codes for CASSARDNYYEQYF.

The chain combines TRBV28 with TRBJ1-1; D is perhaps TRBD1 (5 bases). Germline V gene sequence: CDR1 MDHEN, CDR2 SYDVKM. V gave up 7 bases and J gave up 7 bases, with 13 bases separating them. The length of the CDR3 is 12 residues. DNA for the CDR3: TGTGCCAGCATCGAGCTTCAGGGTGAAGCTTTCTTT. Amino acid sequence: CASIELQGEAFF.

V gene TRBV28 combines with J gene TRBJ1-2, with D perhaps TRBD1 (6 bases). The CDR3 length is 14 residues. V was clipped by 2 bases and J by 3 bases, with 10 bases between them. CDR1 is MDHEN, CDR2 SYDVKM, per germline. The CDR3 is CASSLLGADYGYTF. CDR3 coding DNA: TGTGCCAGCAGTTTACTGGGGGCAGACTATGGCTACACCTTC.

The chain combines TRBV5-6 with TRBJ1-1; TRBD1 matches 8 bases. The V and J ends lost 4 bases and 11 bases, in that order; junction bases with no gene match: 7. The CDR3 runs 12 residues. Germline-derived CDR1 and CDR2 are SGHDT and YYEEEE. CDR3 in amino acids: CASSRDRGKAFF. The CDR3 region has the DNA TGTGCCAGCAGCCGCGACAGGGGTAAGGCTTTCTTT.

V is TRBV10-3 and J is TRBJ1-2; 11 positions agree with TRBD1. The CDR3 is 16 residues long. Germline CDR1 reads ENHRY; CDR2 reads SYGVKD. Losses at the gene ends were 3 bases for V and 0 bases for J; bases not matched to a gene: 3. The CDR3 DNA is TGTGCCATCAGTGAAGGGACAGGGGGATCTAACTATGGCTACACCTTC. It yields the protein CAISEGTGGSNYGYTF.

This chain links TRBV6-5 with TRBJ1-5; D may be TRBD1 (6 bases). The V end lost 4 bases, the J end lost 4 bases, and 11 bases lay between the germline ends. Germline loops: CDR1 MNHEY, CDR2 SVGAGI. CDR3 length equals 14 residues. CDR3 DNA sequence: TGTGCCAGCAGTTCTGGGACAAGAAATCAGCCCCAGCATTTT. It codes for CASSSGTRNQPQHF.

V is TRBV7-9 and J is TRBJ2-5; 7 bases are a match to TRBD1. With 1 base clipped from V and 2 bases from J, the junction kept 1 base outside the gene matches. From germline, CDR1 is SEHNR and CDR2 FQNEAQ (reference sequence). The CDR3 length is 14 residues. The CDR3 here is CASSLGGQQETQYF. The CDR3, as DNA: TGTGCCAGCAGCTTAGGGGGACAGCAAGAGACCCAGTACTTC.

This chain uses TRBV28 with TRBJ1-6; 8 bases line up with TRBD1. The V segment lost 3 bases and the J segment 7 bases; nucleotides outside the gene matches: 5. The CDR3 extends over 15 amino acids. Germline V gene data show CDR1 as MDHEN and CDR2 as SYDVKM. DNA for the CDR3: TGTGCCAGCAGTTTTAGGCAGGGGGCCAATTCACCCCTCCACTTT. It is translated as CASSFRQGANSPLHF.

This chain uses TRBV5-4 with TRBJ2-4, with D hard to call. V was pared by 0 bases and J by 7 bases, with 14 bases between. Looked up from germline, CDR1 is SGHNT and CDR2 is YYREEE (reference sequence). The length of the CDR3 is 15 residues. CDR3 DNA sequence: TGTGCCAGCAGCTTGGGGGTACAACGGCGGAACATTCAGTACTTC. Residues: CASSLGVQRRNIQYF.